This TCR beta chain was observed in a study of blood T cell repertoires in COVID-19. About the research overall: Collection of acute and convalescent COVID-19 samples took place in the United States, Italy and Spain. The analysed material was cDNA or gDNA that came from T cells, B-cell-depleted T cells, or PBMCs.

Germline values: CDR1 SGDLS, CDR2 YYNGEE. CDR3 length: 17 amino acids. The V gene lost 4 bases and the J gene lost 5 bases, with 24 bases spanning the gap. Assay: immunoSEQ multiplex PCR; the TCRdb copy retains only in-frame clones and omits some. Altogether roughly 250,000 clones are present, approximately 88% being singletons, with the ten largest covering roughly 1.2%. Participant age was roughly 18 to 95 years, and participants resided in approximately 25 US areas. Participant reports of clinical history set cohort assignment. The chain is built from TRBV9 and TRBJ1-1; TRBD1 might be the D (6 bases). The clonotype was recovered from a woman between 40 and 55 years old with acute COVID-19. Sequenced input: PBMCs or T cells enriched from blood (not recorded which). The CDR3: CASSPIGRGQGKTEAFF. CDR3 nucleotides: TGTGCCAGCAGCCCAATCGGCAGGGGCCAAGGGAAGACTGAAGCTTTCTTT.